This passage covers 31 T cell receptor beta chains from one sample sequenced in a study of cytomegalovirus exposure and HLA in healthy donors listed by TCRdb under 2017. Library generation was performed with the immunoSEQ multiplex PCR assay. For the multiplex PCR, a mixture combining 60 forward primers for TCR Vbeta segments and 13 reverse primers for TCR Jbeta segments was used. Entries here come from immuneACCESS through TCRdb and include only in-frame sequences with V and J called. Some clones fail to appear in such tables; in the studies checked, an unresolved V gene covers under half of the shortfall, and the cause of the remainder is unknown. The sample includes around 97,000 clones, with over 70% observed a single time. Of the sample, under 4.5% falls within the top ten clones. The sample comprised PBMCs. The source of these receptors is a man between 50 and 59 years old in good health and CMV-seropositive.

This chain links TRBV30 with TRBJ2-7; 14 bases are a match to TRBD2. The CDR3 totals 14 residues. Germline loops: CDR1 GTSNPN, CDR2 SVGIG (reference sequence). Trimming removed 4 bases from V and 6 bases from J; junction bases left unmatched: 5. CDR3: CAWTRLAGGGEQYF. CDR3 coding DNA: TGTGCCTGGACCCGACTAGCGGGAGGGGGCGAGCAGTACTTC.

The chain employs TRBV19 and TRBJ2-1, with 15 positions matching TRBD2. V was pared by 8 bases and J by 11 bases, with 7 bases of the junction left unmatched. The CDR3 totals 14 residues. The germline V gene has CDR1 LNHDA and CDR2 SQIVND (reference sequence). This CDR3 reads CASHGLAGGFKQFF. In DNA, the CDR3 is TGTGCCAGTCACGGACTAGCGGGAGGGTTTAAGCAGTTCTTC.

There are a few counts of this clone. The genes are TRBV5-1 and TRBJ2-1; weak D call: TRBD1 (5 bases). This CDR3 region has 14 residues. Germline lookup yields CDR1 SGHRS and CDR2 YFSETQ. V gave up 3 bases and J gave up 4 bases, with 11 bases separating them. This chain's CDR3 is CASSSLDMYNEQFF. The DNA for the CDR3 is TGCGCCAGCAGCTCTCTGGACATGTACAATGAGCAGTTCTTC.

By frequency in the sample, this clone is medium-sized. The DNA for the CDR3 is TGCAGCGCCGAGGGCTCCTACGAGCAGTACTTC. This gives the protein CSAEGSYEQYF. The rearrangement joins TRBV29-1 to TRBJ2-7; weak D call: TRBD2 (5 bases). Deletions cut 7 bases from V and 0 bases from J, with 7 bases between. Germline V gene data show CDR1 as SQVTM and CDR2 as ANQGSEA. CDR3 length equals 11 residues.

This clone was observed a few times. V usage is TRBV25-1 and J usage is TRBJ1-1, with 12 bases matching TRBD1. In germline, CDR1 is MGHDK, CDR2 SYGVNS. This CDR3 region has 16 residues. V lost 3 bases and J lost 5; bases outside the gene matches: 7. The CDR3 nucleotides read TGTGCCAGCAGTGACCGGGACAGGGGGCTCCGAACTGAAGCTTTCTTT. Translated, it gives CASSDRDRGLRTEAFF. The complete variable domain, with remaining parts taken from reference TRBV25-1 and TRBJ1-1, reads EADIYQTPRYLVIGTGKKITLECSQTMGHDKMYWYQQDPGMELHLIHYSYGVNSTEKGDLSSESTVSRIRTEHFPLTLESARPSHTSQYLCASSDRDRGLRTEAFFGQGTRLTVV.

The chain joins TRBV28 to TRBJ2-2; 9 bases are shared with TRBD2. Germline V gene lookup returns CDR1 MDHEN and CDR2 SYDVKM. This CDR3 is built from 14 residues. After removal of 7 bases from V and 11 bases from J, the junction contained 11 bases not matched to a gene. CDR3 in amino acids: CASTPGLAHGELFF. Here the CDR3 DNA reads TGTGCCAGCACCCCGGGACTAGCCCACGGCGAGCTGTTTTTT.

As for this clone: The sample contains more than one DNA sequence encoding this CDR3. V gene TRBV9 combines with J gene TRBJ2-3; the match to TRBD2 covers 9 bases. Germline CDR1 is SGDLS and CDR2 is YYNGEE. The length of the CDR3 is 16 residues. Losses at the gene ends were 0 bases for V and 2 bases for J; bases not matched to a gene: 4. This CDR3 is CASSVAAGGPTDTQYF. The CDR3 bases are TGTGCCAGCAGCGTAGCGGCGGGAGGGCCCACAGATACGCAGTATTTT. The full variable domain, rest sourced from reference TRBV9 and TRBJ2-3, is DSGVTQTPKHLITATGQRVTLRCSPRSGDLSVYWYQQSLDQGLQFLIQYYNGEERAKGNILERFSAQQFPDLHSELNLSSLELGDSALYFCASSVAAGGPTDTQYFGPGTRLTVL.

This clone showed up just once. The V gene is TRBV9, the J gene TRBJ2-2; D possibly corresponds to TRBD1 (5 bases). The CDR3 is made up of 15 amino acids. Germline CDR1 SGDLS, CDR2 YYNGEE. V was trimmed by 3 bases and J by 4 bases, leaving 13 bases between them. The CDR3 reads CASSAAQGSTGELFF. Written as DNA, the CDR3 is TGTGCCAGCAGCGCTGCTCAGGGTTCCACCGGGGAGCTGTTTTTT.

V and J are TRBV27 and TRBJ1-4, with 9 bases lining up with TRBD1. The V segment lost 5 bases and the J segment 6 bases; nucleotides outside the gene matches: 4. The germline V gene encodes CDR1 MNHEY and CDR2 SMNVEV (reference sequence). The CDR3 runs 14 residues. CDR3 DNA sequence: TGTGCCAGCAGTACCGGGACAGGGTATGAAAAACTGTTTTTT. It codes for CASSTGTGYEKLFF.

This clone was detected only once. The chain recombines TRBV7-9 with TRBJ2-5, with TRBD2 identical over 7 bases. After removal of 4 bases from V and 2 bases from J, the junction contained 10 bases not matched to a gene. The germline gives CDR1 SEHNR, CDR2 FQNEAQ (reference sequence). The CDR3 totals 16 residues. Here the CDR3 DNA reads TGTGCCAGCAGCTCGAGGCGGCTAGCGGAACAAGAGACCCAGTACTTC. Amino acids: CASSSRRLAEQETQYF.

Only a few counts were recorded for this clone. The chain has TRBV14 and TRBJ2-3; D perhaps matches TRBD1 (5 bases). The CDR3 has 14 residues. Germline V lookup: CDR1 SGHDN, CDR2 FVKESK. Trimming cost V 1 base and J 6 bases, with 11 bases left between them. DNA of the CDR3: TGTGCCAGCAGCCAAGTGGACACCCCCGATACGCAGTATTTT. Translation gives CASSQVDTPDTQYF.

This chain connects TRBV19 to TRBJ2-6; 8 bases are shared with TRBD1. The CDR3 runs to 18 residues. Trimming at V came to 1 base and at J to 0 bases, leaving 5 bases not matched to a gene. Germline V gives CDR1 LNHDA, CDR2 SQIVND (reference sequence). CDR3: CASSIVQGAISGANVLTF. The CDR3 nucleotides read TGTGCCAGTAGTATAGTCCAGGGGGCTATCTCTGGGGCCAACGTCCTGACTTTC.

This chain links TRBV10-3 with TRBJ2-5; a possible D gene is TRBD2 (6 bases). The germline gives CDR1 ENHRY, CDR2 SYGVKD. Between the trimmed V and J ends, which lost 0 bases and 4 bases, there was a span of 12 bases. This CDR3 contains 15 residues. CDR3 nucleotide sequence: TGTGCCATCAGTGAGTCGACTAGTGGAAGAGAGACCCAGTACTTC. Its translation is CAISESTSGRETQYF.

V gene TRBV28 combines with J gene TRBJ2-5, with 16 bases fitting TRBD2. Near its end, the DNA agrees better with TRBJ2-7, so the J call may be wrong. The germline gives CDR1 MDHEN, CDR2 SYDVKM. The CDR3 length is 17 residues. The CDR3 protein is CASSRGTSGRAIYEQYF. The CDR3, as DNA: TGTGCCAGCAGTCGTGGGACTAGCGGGAGGGCTATCTACGAGCAGTACTTC.

Notes on this clone: Within the sample, other DNA sequences also encode this same CDR3. The chain couples TRBV2 to TRBJ2-5; TRBD2 matches at 8 bases. Looked up from germline, CDR1 is SNHLY and CDR2 is FYNNEI. This CDR3 has 14 residues. The V gene end was trimmed by 3 bases and the J gene end by 1 base; junction bases not matched to a gene: 1. CDR3 sequence reads: CASSDRGGQETQYF. In DNA, the CDR3 is TGTGCCAGCAGTGATCGGGGGGGCCAAGAGACCCAGTACTTC.

The gene calls are TRBV6-1 and TRBJ2-7, with a tentative D call TRBD1 (6 bases). Germline-derived CDR1 and CDR2 are MNHNS and SASEGT. V lost 3 bases and J lost 7, with 19 bases in between. The CDR3 consists of 15 residues. CDR3 sequence: CASSDLPTGFQEQYF. As DNA, the CDR3 is TGTGCCAGCAGTGACCTACCGACAGGTTTCCAGGAGCAGTACTTC.

J is TRBJ2-2 and V is TRBV5-1, with TRBD2 as a possible D gene (5 bases). This CDR3 has 17 residues. Between the trimmed V and J ends, which lost 0 bases and 0 bases, there was a span of 12 bases. Germline assignment: CDR1 SGHRS and CDR2 YFSETQ. The DNA of the CDR3 is TGCGCCAGCAGCTTGGTTGGCGGGTACGCGAACACCGGGGAGCTGTTTTTT. The encoded protein is CASSLVGGYANTGELFF.

The rearrangement links TRBV27 to TRBJ1-5; D call uncertain. The CDR3 runs 17 residues. Between the trimmed V and J ends, which lost 6 bases and 0 bases, there was a span of 18 bases. CDR1 is MNHEY, CDR2 SMNVEV, per germline (reference sequence). The CDR3, as DNA: TGTGCCAGCAGCTCCTACCCCCCCACCGTTAGCAATCAGCCCCAGCATTTT. This gives the protein CASSSYPPTVSNQPQHF.

The J gene is TRBJ1-5, the V gene TRBV2, with unresolved D. Trimming stripped 4 bases from V and 4 bases from J, with 11 bases between. Looked up from germline, CDR1 is SNHLY and CDR2 is FYNNEI. The CDR3 is 14 amino acids. Here the CDR3 DNA reads TGTGCCAGCAGTGCGAGGGCGGAAAATCAGCCCCAGCATTTT. This encodes CASSARAENQPQHF.

This clone was recorded only once. V and J are TRBV29-1 and TRBJ2-3, with 7 bases lining up with TRBD1. J was trimmed by 2 bases and V by 6 bases; bases with no gene match: 8. This CDR3 is 14 amino acids long. The germline V gene has CDR1 SQVTM and CDR2 ANQGSEA. CDR3 sequence: CSVTGVRDTDTQYF. The CDR3 nucleotides read TGCAGCGTCACAGGGGTGAGGGACACAGATACGCAGTATTTT.

The J gene is TRBJ2-2, the V gene TRBV2; 8 bases agree with TRBD2. This CDR3 comprises 15 residues. In germline, CDR1 is SNHLY, CDR2 FYNNEI. The V and J ends lost 5 bases and 7 bases, in that order; junction bases with no gene match: 9. The CDR3 sequence: CASSPGGALGGELFF. CDR3 nucleotides: TGTGCCAGCAGTCCCGGGGGGGCCCTAGGCGGGGAGCTGTTTTTT. Full variable domain (missing parts from reference TRBV2 and TRBJ2-2): EPEVTQTPSHQVTQMGQEVILRCVPISNHLYFYWYRQILGQKVEFLVSFYNNEISEKSEIFDDQFSVERPDGSNFTLKIRSTKLEDSAMYFCASSPGGALGGELFFGEGSRLTVL.

This clone has only a few counts. The chain employs TRBV30 and TRBJ2-2; D gene unclear. Trimming pared 4 bases from V and 4 bases from J, leaving 16 bases between. Germline V gene data show CDR1 as GTSNPN and CDR2 as SVGIG (reference sequence). The CDR3 covers 15 residues. The CDR3 coding sequence is TGTGCCTGGAATGCCGTCGTTGGCAGCACCGGGGAGCTGTTTTTT. As protein: CAWNAVVGSTGELFF.

The V gene is TRBV28, the J gene TRBJ2-6, with D possibly being TRBD2 (6 bases). Trimming left V 2 bases short and J 2 bases short, with 13 bases between. Germline CDR1 is MDHEN and CDR2 is SYDVKM. The CDR3 spans 17 residues. The CDR3 DNA reads as TGTGCCAGCAGTTTACCCCCGGGGGTTGCTGGGGCCAACGTCCTGACTTTC. This codes for CASSLPPGVAGANVLTF.

This chain joins TRBV18 and TRBJ2-1; 15 bases agree with TRBD2. CDR1 KGHSH and CDR2 LQKENI come from the germline V gene. Trimming removed 3 bases from V and 1 base from J; junction bases left unmatched: 10. This CDR3 is built from 20 residues. The CDR3 loop is CASSPLLGTSGRTSYNEQFF. The CDR3 DNA follows: TGTGCCAGCTCACCGTTACTAGGGACTAGCGGGAGGACATCCTACAATGAGCAGTTCTTC.

The chain joins TRBV28 to TRBJ2-7; the match to TRBD2 covers 11 bases. The germline V gene encodes CDR1 MDHEN and CDR2 SYDVKM. Trimming removed 6 bases from V and 5 bases from J; junction bases left unmatched: 9. There are 15 residues in the CDR3. The chain's CDR3 is CASSPTLAGGDEQYF. DNA of the CDR3: TGTGCCAGCAGCCCCACCTTAGCGGGAGGGGACGAGCAGTACTTC.

This clone was recorded once. This chain links TRBV6-1 with TRBJ1-3; maybe TRBD1 (5 bases). V lost 9 bases and J 0 bases, leaving 12 bases between the germline ends. The germline gives CDR1 MNHNS, CDR2 SASEGT. The length of the CDR3 is 14 residues. CDR3 residues: CASGGIGSGNTIYF. DNA for the CDR3: TGTGCCAGTGGGGGGATCGGCTCTGGAAACACCATATATTTT.

CDR3 DNA sequence: TGTGCCAGCAGTCAGAGGTCGCCCGCGAACACCGGGGAGCTGTTTTTT. This gives the protein CASSQRSPANTGELFF. The gene calls are TRBV7-2 and TRBJ2-2; D unclear. This CDR3 region has 16 residues. V was cut by 6 bases and J by 0 bases, with 14 bases left in between. Germline V gives CDR1 SGHTA, CDR2 FQGNSA.

The chain is built from TRBV20-1 and TRBJ2-7; D is undetermined. The CDR3 sequence is 11 residues long. Germline V CDR1 and CDR2: DFQATT, SNEGSKA (reference sequence). V lost 6 bases and J 1 base, leaving 7 bases between the germline ends. The CDR3, as DNA: TGCAGTGCCCGGCGGTCCTACGAGCAGTACTTC. Its protein is CSARRSYEQYF.

This clone was observed a handful of times. The rearrangement links TRBV5-1 to TRBJ2-7, with D unclear. Germline V gives CDR1 SGHRS, CDR2 YFSETQ. Trimming took off 3 bases at V and 3 bases at J, with 7 bases between the two ends. CDR3 length: 12 residues. CDR3 in amino acids: CASSSEVYEQYF. Here the CDR3 DNA reads TGCGCCAGCAGCTCAGAAGTCTACGAGCAGTACTTC.

In DNA form, the CDR3 reads TGTGCCAGCAGTGGGCTAGCGGGTTACGAGCAGTACTTC. It encodes CASSGLAGYEQYF. The J gene is TRBJ2-7, the V gene TRBV25-1; 8 nucleotides line up with TRBD2. Germline CDR1 MGHDK, CDR2 SYGVNS. The CDR3 runs 13 residues. Germline trimming cut 4 bases from V and 4 bases from J; bases unmatched to any gene: 3.

The chain has TRBV7-9 and TRBJ2-5; 11 bases map to TRBD2. The trim removed 1 base at V and 5 bases at J, leaving 0 bases unmatched. Per germline, CDR1 SEHNR and CDR2 FQNEAQ (reference sequence). The CDR3 covers 14 residues. CDR3 in amino acids: CASSLVAGGETQYF. CDR3 in DNA: TGTGCCAGCAGCTTAGTAGCGGGAGGGGAGACCCAGTACTTC.